A single T cell receptor beta chain is shown here with its context. The sample comes from a study of technical replicates of blood from a few donors. Assay: immunoSEQ multiplex PCR; the TCRdb copy retains only in-frame clones and omits some. The repertoire holds about 87,000 clones, with approximately 95% as singletons. Per the germline V gene, CDR1 is MNHEY and CDR2 is SMNVEV (reference sequence). V dropped 8 bases and J dropped 0 bases, with 17 bases sitting between them. This CDR3 is 15 amino acids long. V gene TRBV27 combines with J gene TRBJ2-7; a possible D gene is TRBD1 (6 bases). The sample was T cells isolated from PBMCs. This sequence originates from a human donor in good health. CDR3 region: CASGMGHPSSYEQYF. DNA of the CDR3: TGTGCCAGCGGGATGGGACACCCTAGCTCCTACGAGCAGTACTTC.